This TCR beta chain emerged from a study of blood T cell repertoires in COVID-19. On the study more broadly: The United States, Italy and Spain provided the acute and convalescent COVID-19 samples.

Trimming cost V 7 bases and J 5 bases; bases outside gene matches: 7. The CDR3 has 14 residues. Per the germline V gene, CDR1 is SNHLY and CDR2 is FYNNEI. Assay: immunoSEQ multiplex PCR; the TCRdb copy retains only in-frame clones and omits some. The repertoire includes around 70,000 clones, more than 85% of them detected once, and around 5% sits in the top ten. This chain links TRBV2 with TRBJ2-1, with TRBD2 identical over 8 bases. Source material: peripheral blood. This sequence originates from a woman between 55 and 75 years old with active COVID-19. The CDR3, as DNA: TGTGCCAGCAAAAAGCGGGAGTTAGACAATGAGCAGTTCTTC. It encodes CASKKRELDNEQFF.